Listed here are 25 T cell receptor beta chains from one sample, sequenced in a study of T cell repertoires in cytomegalovirus infection. TCRdb reanalysed the reads using MiXCR and keeps one entry per CDR3 protein. The top ten hold roughly 13% of the sample, which has roughly 990,000 distinct CDR3 sequences, approximately 31% seen once. For these receptors, no antigen is known. The sample in question was cultured CD8+ T cells from PBMCs, obtained from culture after CMV antigen stimulation. The receptors shown here come from a human donor in good health (CMV status not recorded). Some clones in this sample may be carry-over from other donors' samples.

This clonotype turned up a few times. V usage is TRBV24-1 and J usage is TRBJ2-5; 9 nucleotides align to TRBD2. V shed 2 bases and J 3 bases; nucleotides not matched to a gene: 9. The CDR3 is 17 residues long. Germline V lookup: CDR1 KGHDR, CDR2 SFDVKD. The CDR3 region is CATSDSSLTSGKETQYF. CDR3 in DNA: TGTGCCACCAGTGATTCCTCCCTGACTAGCGGTAAAGAGACCCAGTACTTC.

The chain joins TRBV5-8 to TRBJ1-5, with 9 bases fitting TRBD1. CDR1 and CDR2 from the germline V gene are SGHTS and YDEGEE. The J segment lost 5 bases and the V segment lost 0 bases, leaving 9 bases of the junction unmatched. The CDR3 runs 17 residues. DNA of the CDR3: TGTGCCAGCAGCTTGGGTTCTACAGGGGGCGCGGATCAGCCCCAGCATTTT. This codes for CASSLGSTGGADQPQHF.

This clonotype was observed a handful of times. V gene TRBV4-3 combines with J gene TRBJ2-1; 9 bases agree with TRBD1. This CDR3 contains 15 residues. Germline assignment: CDR1 LGHNA and CDR2 YSLEER. With 4 bases clipped from V and 6 bases from J, the junction kept 7 bases outside the gene matches. The CDR3 here is CASSRGDRDFNEQFF. In DNA form, the CDR3 reads TGCGCCAGCAGCCGGGGGGACAGGGATTTCAATGAGCAGTTCTTC.

In the case of this clonotype: This likely stems from a read error, as it lies one base from a far larger clone. The chain carries TRBV7-9 and TRBJ1-1, with unresolved D. This CDR3 region has 11 residues. V was clipped by 2 bases and J by 7 bases, with 5 bases between them. Looked up from germline, CDR1 is SEHNR and CDR2 is FQNEAQ (reference sequence). The CDR3 spells CASSLWGEAFF. The CDR3 region has the DNA TGTGCCAGCAGCTTATGGGGTGAAGCTTTCTTT.

The chain has TRBV4-1 and TRBJ2-1, with 9 nucleotides matching TRBD2. Per the germline V gene, CDR1 is MGHRA and CDR2 is YSYEKL. J gave up 4 bases and V 1 base, and 5 bases lay outside the gene matches. The CDR3 contains 16 residues. The CDR3 sequence is CASSQVLAGFYNEQFF. The CDR3 bases are TGCGCCAGCAGCCAAGTACTAGCGGGTTTTTACAATGAGCAGTTCTTC.

This clonotype was detected only a few times. This rearrangement joins TRBV27 to TRBJ2-6; perhaps TRBD2 as D (5 bases). CDR3 length equals 18 residues. Trimming pared 0 bases from V and 3 bases from J, leaving 15 bases between. Germline CDR1 is MNHEY and CDR2 is SMNVEV (reference sequence). The CDR3 loop reads CASSLSSLAHSGANVLTF. CDR3 nucleotides: TGTGCCAGCAGTTTATCCTCGTTAGCGCATAGTGGGGCCAACGTCCTGACTTTC.

This clonotype was recorded many times. This sequence joins TRBV7-9 and TRBJ1-1, with a weak D call TRBD1 (5 bases). From germline, CDR1 is SEHNR and CDR2 FQNEAQ (reference sequence). The CDR3 runs to 15 residues. V was shortened by 2 bases and J by 4 bases, with 14 bases between the two germline ends. The CDR3 region is CASSLPRRDATEAFF. The CDR3 DNA is TGTGCCAGCAGCTTACCTCGCAGGGACGCCACTGAAGCTTTCTTT. Variable domain in full (rest from reference TRBV7-9 and TRBJ1-1): DTGVSQNPRHKITKRGQNVTFRCDPISEHNRLYWYRQTLGQGPEFLTYFQNEAQLEKSRLLSDRFSAERPKGSFSTLEIQRTEQGDSAMYLCASSLPRRDATEAFFGQGTRLTVV.

The CDR3 sequence is CASSPLGTGISYEQYF. DNA for the CDR3: TGCGCCAGCAGTCCTCTTGGGACAGGGATCTCCTACGAGCAGTACTTC. The V call is TRBV10-2, the J call TRBJ2-7; TRBD1 matches at 9 bases. Germline CDR1 and CDR2: WSHSY and SAAADI. With V trimmed by 5 bases and J by 0 bases, 8 bases remained unmatched. The CDR3 loop spans 16 amino acids.

The rearrangement uses TRBV5-1 and TRBJ2-2; TRBD1 agrees at 8 bases. Germline lookup yields CDR1 SGHRS and CDR2 YFSETQ. Germline trimming cut 4 bases from V and 4 bases from J; bases unmatched to any gene: 6. CDR3 length equals 15 residues. The CDR3 loop reads CASSGAQGATGELFF. CDR3 in DNA: TGCGCCAGCAGCGGGGCTCAGGGGGCCACCGGGGAGCTGTTTTTT.

The V call is TRBV10-2, the J call TRBJ2-5, with TRBD2 matching over 9 bases. J was trimmed by 1 base and V by 6 bases; bases with no gene match: 3. CDR3 size: 14 residues. Germline V gives CDR1 WSHSY, CDR2 SAAADI. The CDR3 bases are TGCGCCAGCAGGGGACTAGCTACCCAAGAGACCCAGTACTTC. It yields the protein CASRGLATQETQYF.

The V gene is TRBV6-1, the J gene TRBJ2-2; TRBD2 aligns across 12 bases. The CDR3 is made up of 17 amino acids. The germline V gene encodes CDR1 MNHNS and CDR2 SASEGT. V dropped 5 bases and J dropped 7; count of bases not matched to a gene: 11. The CDR3 region is CASSYTLAGGLGGELFF. The CDR3 DNA is TGTGCCAGCAGTTACACACTAGCGGGGGGCTTGGGCGGGGAGCTGTTTTTT.

The V gene is TRBV6-1, the J gene TRBJ1-1; D ambiguous. Germline CDR1 and CDR2: MNHNS and SASEGT. V lost 7 bases to trimming and J lost 1 base, with 13 bases between them. The CDR3 spans 14 residues. CDR3 coding DNA: TGTGCCAGCATTCCAGCGGCAGGGAACACTGAAGCTTTCTTT. Residues: CASIPAAGNTEAFF.

The gene calls are TRBV27 and TRBJ1-5; 8 bases line up with TRBD1. Germline CDR1 and CDR2: MNHEY and SMNVEV (reference sequence). CDR3 length: 15 amino acids. Losses at the gene ends were 2 bases for V and 7 bases for J; bases not matched to a gene: 7. The CDR3, as DNA: TGTGCCAGCAGTTTAATACAGGGGGAGGGACAGCCCCAGCATTTT. Protein sequence: CASSLIQGEGQPQHF.

This clonotype was picked up a small number of times. The chain is built from TRBV11-2 and TRBJ2-1; maybe TRBD1 (6 bases). V dropped 3 bases and J dropped 0 bases, with 18 bases sitting between them. CDR3 length: 18 amino acids. Germline CDR1 is SGHAT and CDR2 is FQNNGV. CDR3 sequence: CASSFWTALSFSYNEQFF. Written as DNA, the CDR3 is TGTGCCAGCAGCTTTTGGACAGCCTTATCCTTCTCCTACAATGAGCAGTTCTTC.

The chain uses TRBV9 and TRBJ1-1, with D tentatively TRBD1 (6 bases). V was pared by 4 bases and J by 5 bases, with 15 bases between. This CDR3 is 14 amino acids long. Germline V CDR1 and CDR2: SGDLS, YYNGEE. CDR3 residues: CASSPLGRGTEAFF. The DNA of the CDR3 is TGTGCCAGCAGCCCCCTCGGCAGGGGAACTGAAGCTTTCTTT.

The table lists this clonotype with many counts. CDR3 sequence: CASSLRPPRALGYENTGELFF. Written as DNA, the CDR3 is TGTGCCAGCAGCTTAAGACCCCCCCGGGCCCTAGGCTATGAAAACACCGGGGAGCTGTTTTTT. The V gene is TRBV7-2, the J gene TRBJ2-2; D remains ambiguous. Germline lookup yields CDR1 SGHTA and CDR2 FQGNSA. CDR3 size: 21 residues. With 2 bases removed from V and 2 bases from J, the gap between germline ends came to 27 bases.

In its sample, this clonotype was seen a few times. The chain has TRBV10-3 and TRBJ2-7; 9 nucleotides match TRBD1. Germline assignment: CDR1 ENHRY and CDR2 SYGVKD. The CDR3 runs 15 residues. V gave up 6 bases and J gave up 2 bases; unmatched junction bases: 8. The CDR3 sequence is CAISRVRDRAYEQYV. CDR3 coding DNA: TGTGCCATCAGCAGAGTCAGGGACAGGGCCTACGAGCAGTACGTC.

This clonotype came up a few times. This chain connects TRBV7-9 to TRBJ2-7; D gene ambiguous. This CDR3 comprises 14 residues. Germline CDR1 reads SEHNR; CDR2 reads FQNEAQ (reference sequence). The V and J ends lost 5 bases and 7 bases respectively, with 18 bases between them. The CDR3 sequence: CASSRDMEGLEQYV. The CDR3 nucleotides are TGTGCCAGCAGCCGTGACATGGAAGGATTGGAGCAGTACGTC.

In this sample, this clonotype turned up a few times. The V and J genes are TRBV7-6 and TRBJ2-1; tentatively, D is TRBD1 (6 bases). The germline V and J ends were trimmed by 8 bases and 8 bases, with 22 bases remaining between them. This CDR3 is built from 15 residues. Germline V gene data show CDR1 as SGHVS and CDR2 as FNYEAQ. The CDR3 nucleotides are TGTGCCAGCGGACGGGTAGGGGGATTGACGGATGAGCAGTTCTTC. It specifies CASGRVGGLTDEQFF.

The chain has TRBV4-3 and TRBJ2-3; 10 bases are a match to TRBD2. Germline V gives CDR1 LGHNA, CDR2 YSLEER. The CDR3 sequence is 18 residues long. V lost 0 bases to trimming and J lost 2 bases; unmatched junction nucleotides: 8. The CDR3 loop reads CASSQDIWSGGATDTQYF. Here the CDR3 DNA reads TGCGCCAGCAGCCAAGATATCTGGAGCGGGGGGGCCACAGATACGCAGTATTTT.

The chain links TRBV5-6 to TRBJ1-5; D is uncertain. The CDR3 runs to 14 residues. Germline CDR1 SGHDT, CDR2 YYEEEE. Trimming left V 4 bases short and J 0 bases short, with 8 bases between. As DNA, the CDR3 is TGTGCCAGCAGCCGTCACTATAGCAATCAGCCCCAGCATTTT. As protein: CASSRHYSNQPQHF.

The J gene is TRBJ2-1, the V gene TRBV2; TRBD2 aligns across 8 bases. The CDR3 totals 15 residues. V lost 2 bases to trimming and J lost 9 bases; unmatched junction nucleotides: 9. Germline V CDR1 and CDR2: SNHLY, FYNNEI. CDR3 residues: CASSESYGGAGEQFF. The CDR3 region has the DNA TGTGCCAGCAGTGAATCATACGGGGGGGCAGGTGAGCAGTTCTTC.

This clonotype was detected ten times or more. The rearrangement links TRBV6-6 to TRBJ2-2, with D maybe TRBD2 (5 bases). V was trimmed by 2 bases and J by 2 bases, leaving 12 bases between them. Germline CDR1 reads MNHNY; CDR2 reads SVGAGI (reference sequence). The CDR3 loop spans 16 amino acids. The CDR3 region has the DNA TGTGCCAGCAGTTACGTGCGGAGGATAAACACCGGGGAGCTGTTTTTT. Translation gives CASSYVRRINTGELFF.

In this sample, this clonotype turned up many times. This sequence joins TRBV28 and TRBJ1-5; perhaps TRBD1 as D (5 bases). Trimming stripped 3 bases from V and 0 bases from J, with 15 bases between. Germline V lookup: CDR1 MDHEN, CDR2 SYDVKM. The CDR3 contains 17 residues. CDR3 DNA sequence: TGTGCCAGCAGTTTTTTTCGGCAGGGCTATAGCAATCAGCCCCAGCATTTT. It encodes CASSFFRQGYSNQPQHF. The full variable domain, rest sourced from reference TRBV28 and TRBJ1-5, is DVKVTQSSRYLVKRTGEKVFLECVQDMDHENMFWYRQDPGLGLRLIYFSYDVKMKEKGDIPEGYSVSREKKERFSLILESASTNQTSMYLCASSFFRQGYSNQPQHFGDGTRLSIL.

The rearrangement joins TRBV11-2 to TRBJ1-1; 7 bases line up with TRBD1. Germline V lookup: CDR1 SGHAT, CDR2 FQNNGV. The CDR3 has 16 amino acids. V lost 2 bases and J lost 0; bases outside the gene matches: 6. For the CDR3, the DNA is TGTGCCAGCAGCTTAAGTTTAGGGACAGTGAACACTGAAGCTTTCTTT. This codes for CASSLSLGTVNTEAFF.